The rows below give T cell receptor beta chains drawn from one sample of a study of blood T cell repertoires in COVID-19. Profiled with immunoSEQ multiplex PCR; TCRdb holds only in-frame clones, not every one. The sample lists some 160,000 clones, roughly 81% occurring once. Sequences were obtained from peripheral blood. These receptors came from a woman aged 80 or over with COVID-19, enrolled during active disease. The CDR3 runs from the conserved cysteine through the conserved F or W. D genes are given only for firm matches. Only some rows state a clone size, as once, few, many or a class for expanded clones.

NA NA TRBJ2-1 TRBV9 TGTGCCAGCAGCGTTCCTCCGGGACACGTAGGAAGGGATGAGCAGTTCTTC CASSVPPGHVGRDEQFF
NA few TRBJ2-7 TRBV5-1 TGCGCCAGCAGCAGAACCGACACTTACGAGCAGTACTTC CASSRTDTYEQYF
NA once TRBJ2-5 TRBV10-1 TGCGCCAGCAGTGATTCTCGGGGGGCGCAGGGGACCCAGTACTTC CASSDSRGAQGTQYF
TRBD1 NA TRBJ2-7 TRBV11-3 TGTGCCAGCAGCTTAGATGGGACAGGGATGAAGTACTTC CASSLDGTGMKYF
TRBD1 NA TRBJ2-1 TRBV6-2/TRBV6-3 TGTGCCAGCAGTTACCTTGACAGGGACAATGAGCAGTTCTTC CASSYLDRDNEQFF
TRBD1 NA TRBJ1-5 TRBV2 TGTGCCAGCAGTGAAGTGCGGACAGGGTTTAGCAATCAGCCCCAGCATTTT CASSEVRTGFSNQPQHF
TRBD1 few TRBJ2-7 TRBV10-3 TGTGCCATCAGTGACCGGGACAGGAGCTCCTACGAGCAGTACTTC CAISDRDRSSYEQYF
NA few TRBJ1-3 TRBV15 TGTGCCACTGCACAAAGGGGTAACTCTGGAAACACCATATATTTT CATAQRGNSGNTIYF
TRBD1 NA TRBJ2-3 TRBV30 TGTGCCTGGTGTACGGGACAGGGAGTAACAGATACGCAGTATTTT CAWCTGQGVTDTQYF
TRBD1 NA TRBJ2-7 TRBV18 TGTGCCAGCTCATCAGGACAGGGTTGGTACGAGCAGTACTTC CASSSGQGWYEQYF
TRBD1 once TRBJ2-5 TRBV2 TGTGCCAGCAGTTCCGACAGGGTGGAGACCCAGTACTTC CASSSDRVETQYF
NA few TRBJ2-5 TRBV12-3/TRBV12-4 TGTGCCAGCGGGCCTCTGGCGTCGGAGACCCAGTACTTC CASGPLASETQYF
TRBD2 NA TRBJ2-3 TRBV29-1 TGCAGCGTTGGACTAGCGGCAGATACGCAGTATTTT CSVGLAADTQYF
TRBD1 few TRBJ1-2 TRBV28 TGTGCCAGCAGTTCACCCGGACAGGGCCGCTATGGCTACACCTTC CASSSPGQGRYGYTF
NA NA TRBJ2-5 TRBV5-4 TGTGCCAGCAGCTTGGAGCAAGAGGGGACCCAGTACTTC CASSLEQEGTQYF
NA NA TRBJ2-2 TRBV12-3/TRBV12-4 TGTGCCAGCAGGCGAGGAATGACCGGGGAGCTGTTTTTT CASRRGMTGELFF
NA NA TRBJ1-1 TRBV6-6 TGTGCCAGCAGTTTCAGGGTTGTTGAAGCTTTCTTT CASSFRVVEAFF
NA NA TRBJ1-5 TRBV6-5 TGTGCCAGCAGCTCCGACAGAAATAGCAATCAGCCCCAGCATTTT CASSSDRNSNQPQHF
TRBD2 NA TRBJ2-3 TRBV15 TGTGCCACCACCGTAGCGGGGGGGCCAACAGATACGCAGTATTTT CATTVAGGPTDTQYF
NA NA TRBJ1-5 TRBV4-1 TGCGCCAGCAGCCAAGATTTTGGGGGGACCTCTCAGCCCCAGCATTTT CASSQDFGGTSQPQHF
NA NA TRBJ2-7 TRBV30 TGTGCCTGGCGGGTCGAGCAGTACTTC CAWRVEQYF
NA NA TRBJ1-6 TRBV30 TGTGCCTGGAGTGTGTCTGGACAGAATTCACCCCTCCACTTT CAWSVSGQNSPLHF
NA NA TRBJ2-7 TRBV18 TGTGCCAGCTCCCCGGGGGAAACCTACGAGCAGTACTTC CASSPGETYEQYF
TRBD1 NA TRBJ2-5 TRBV10-3 TGTGCCATCAGTCTCTGGGACAGGGGGCAGGAGACCCAGTACTTC CAISLWDRGQETQYF
NA NA TRBJ1-1 TRBV2 TGTGCCAGCAACCAGGGATGGACTGAAGCTTTCTTT CASNQGWTEAFF
TRBD1 NA TRBJ1-3 TRBV30 TGTGCCTGGAGTAGGGACAGCCTCCCTGGAAACACCATATATTTT CAWSRDSLPGNTIYF
NA NA TRBJ2-7 TRBV7-2 TGTGCCAGCAGCTTACAGGGGGGCCCCTACGAGCAGTACTTC CASSLQGGPYEQYF
TRBD1 NA TRBJ2-7 TRBV12-3/TRBV12-4 TGTGCCAGCAGATCACAGGGGGCCGAGCAGTACTTC CASRSQGAEQYF
TRBD1 NA TRBJ2-3 TRBV5-1 TGCGCCAGCAGCTCGGGACAGGGGTGGACAGATACGCAGTATTTT CASSSGQGWTDTQYF
TRBD1 NA TRBJ2-2 TRBV9 TGTGCCAGTGAAGGCAGGGGGCGAACCGGGGAGCTGTTTTTT CASEGRGRTGELFF
NA NA TRBJ2-7 TRBV11-2 TGTGCCAGCAGCTCCCTCGTCGTTCTCGGGCAGTACTTC CASSSLVVLGQYF
TRBD2 few TRBJ2-7 TRBV5-1 TGCGCCAGCAGCCCCCGACTAGCGAGATACGAGCAGTACTTC CASSPRLARYEQYF
NA NA TRBJ1-2 TRBV18 TGTGCCAGCTCACCCTTGCCAGGGGAGAGTTATGGCTACACCTTC CASSPLPGESYGYTF
TRBD1 NA TRBJ2-5 TRBV29-1 TGCAGCGGGGTGACAGGGGGAGAGACCCAGTACTTC CSGVTGGETQYF
NA NA TRBJ2-1 TRBV7-2 TGTGCCAGCAGTGTAGCTCGCAATGAGCAGTTCTTC CASSVARNEQFF
TRBD2 NA TRBJ2-1 TRBV9 TGTGCCAGCAGCGCAGGGACTAGCGGGCAACCCAATGAGCAGTTCTTC CASSAGTSGQPNEQFF
NA NA TRBJ1-2 TRBV6-5 TGTGCCAGCAGCCGACTTTTATTGAATGGCTACACCTTC CASSRLLLNGYTF
NA NA TRBJ2-1 TRBV19 TGTGCCAGTATTGACAGGTCCTACAATGAGCAGTTCTTC CASIDRSYNEQFF
NA NA TRBJ1-2 TRBV11-2 TGTGCCAGCAGCTTAGACCGGACAGCTTATGGCTACACCTTC CASSLDRTAYGYTF
TRBD1 NA TRBJ1-2 TRBV6-5 TGTGCCAGCAGTGACTCCGGGACAGGGAACTATGGCTACACCTTC CASSDSGTGNYGYTF
TRBD2 NA TRBJ2-7 TRBV27 TGTGCCAGCAGTTTATTAGGCGGGAGGACGCCCTACGAGCAGTACTTC CASSLLGGRTPYEQYF
TRBD1 NA TRBJ2-5 TRBV5-1 TGCGCCAGCAGTTCCTCAGGGACAGCCTCTCAAGAGACCCAGTACTTC CASSSSGTASQETQYF
NA once TRBJ2-2 TRBV7-9 TGTGCCAGCAGTCCAGCCCCGGCAGCAGGCACCGGGGAGCTGTTTTTT CASSPAPAAGTGELFF
TRBD1 NA TRBJ1-2 TRBV24-1 TGTGCCACCAGTGATTTTAACAGGGGGAACTATGGCTACACCTTC CATSDFNRGNYGYTF
TRBD1 NA TRBJ2-7 TRBV5-4 TGTGCCAGCAGCTCCTCAGGACAGGGCTACGAGCAGTACTTC CASSSSGQGYEQYF